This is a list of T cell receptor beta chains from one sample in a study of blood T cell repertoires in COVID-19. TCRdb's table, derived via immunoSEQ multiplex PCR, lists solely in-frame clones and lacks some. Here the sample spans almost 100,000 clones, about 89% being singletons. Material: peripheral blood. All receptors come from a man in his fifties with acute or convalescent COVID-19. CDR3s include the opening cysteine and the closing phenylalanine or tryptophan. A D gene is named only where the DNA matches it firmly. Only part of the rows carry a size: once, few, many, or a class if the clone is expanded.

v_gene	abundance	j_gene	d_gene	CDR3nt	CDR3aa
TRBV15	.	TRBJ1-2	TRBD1	TGTGCCACCAGCTTCCCGGGACAGGGGGTAAACTATGGCTACACCTTC	CATSFPGQGVNYGYTF
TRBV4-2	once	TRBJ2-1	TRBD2	TGTGCCAGCAGCCAAGTTTCAACTAGCGGGATCGGTGAGCAGTTCTTC	CASSQVSTSGIGEQFF
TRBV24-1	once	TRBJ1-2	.	TGTGCCACCAGTGCCCGGACAGACTATGGCTACACCTTC	CATSARTDYGYTF
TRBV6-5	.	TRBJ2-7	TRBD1	TGTGCCAGCAGCGGAACCCGGGACAGTTCCTACGAGCAGTACTTC	CASSGTRDSSYEQYF
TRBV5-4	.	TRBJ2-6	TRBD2	TGTGCCAGCAGCCTAGCGGGACAGAGCTCTGGGGCCAACGTCCTGACTTTC	CASSLAGQSSGANVLTF
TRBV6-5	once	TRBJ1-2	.	TGTGCCAGCAGTTATGGCAGGGTTCATTATGGCTACACCTTC	CASSYGRVHYGYTF
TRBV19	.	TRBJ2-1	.	TGTGCCAGTACCATAGTAGCAGGGTCGGGCAATGAGCAGTTCTTC	CASTIVAGSGNEQFF
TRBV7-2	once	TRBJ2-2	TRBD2	TGTGCCAGCAGCTTATGGCTAGCGGGAGACGGGGAGCTGTTTTTT	CASSLWLAGDGELFF
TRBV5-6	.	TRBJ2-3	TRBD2	TGTGCCAGCAGCCTTTTAGGACTAGCGGGCTCCTACACAGATACGCAGTATTTT	CASSLLGLAGSYTDTQYF
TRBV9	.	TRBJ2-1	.	TGTGCCAGCAGCGGGGCGACGGGAGTCGGCAATGAGCAGTTCTTC	CASSGATGVGNEQFF
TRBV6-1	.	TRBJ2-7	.	TGTGCCAGCAGTGCCTCGGGTTGGGGGACGGGAGTCTACGAGCAGTACTTC	CASSASGWGTGVYEQYF
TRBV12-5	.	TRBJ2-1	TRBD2	TGTGCTAGTGGTTTGCAAGCGGGAGGCTTTAGGAATGAGCAGTTCTTC	CASGLQAGGFRNEQFF
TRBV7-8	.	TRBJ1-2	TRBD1	TGTGCCAGCAGCCGAGAAGAACAGGGGGCTAAGGGCTACACCTTC	CASSREEQGAKGYTF
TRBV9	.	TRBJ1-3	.	TGTGCCAGCAGCGTGCAGGGAAGCGGAAACACCATATATTTT	CASSVQGSGNTIYF
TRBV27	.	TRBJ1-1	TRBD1	TGTGCCAGCAGTTCCCCCGGACAGGGGCACACTGAAGCTTTCTTT	CASSSPGQGHTEAFF
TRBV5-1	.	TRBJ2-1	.	TGCGCCAGCAGCTCTACTCAGGGGGGAACCTACAATGAGCAGTTCTTC	CASSSTQGGTYNEQFF
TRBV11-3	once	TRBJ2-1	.	TGTGCCAGCAGCCGTAGTGACGCGGATGAGCAGTTCTTC	CASSRSDADEQFF
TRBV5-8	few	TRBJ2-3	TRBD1	TGTGCCAGCAGCCCCGGACAGGGCCTAGGGACAGATACGCAGTATTTT	CASSPGQGLGTDTQYF
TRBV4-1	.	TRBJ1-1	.	TGCGCCAGCAGCCAACCTTCGGCGGGCAGGACTGAAGCTTTCTTT	CASSQPSAGRTEAFF
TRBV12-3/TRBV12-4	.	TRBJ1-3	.	TGTGCCAGCAGTTTAGGGGGAGAAACCATATATTTT	CASSLGGETIYF
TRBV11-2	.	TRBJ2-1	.	TGTGCCAGCAGCTTTCCTAGTCTGAATAATGAGCAGTTCTTC	CASSFPSLNNEQFF
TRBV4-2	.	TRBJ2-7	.	TGTGCCAGCAGCCAAGCACCGGACTCCTCCCTCTACGAGCAGTACTTC	CASSQAPDSSLYEQYF
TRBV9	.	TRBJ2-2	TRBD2	TGTGCCAGCAGCGTATCTAGCGGGAGGAATTCGAACACCGGGGAGCTGTTTTTT	CASSVSSGRNSNTGELFF
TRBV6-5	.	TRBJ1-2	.	TGTGCCAGCAGTTCCCAGGGGAACTATGGCTACACCTTC	CASSSQGNYGYTF
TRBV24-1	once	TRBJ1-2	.	TGTGCCACCAGTGAACATCACTTGGGGGGGTTGGGCTATGGCTACACCTTC	CATSEHHLGGLGYGYTF
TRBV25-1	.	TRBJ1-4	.	TGTGCCAGCAGTGAAGGTGACAGACGTAATGAAAAACTGTTTTTT	CASSEGDRRNEKLFF
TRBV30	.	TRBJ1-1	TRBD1	TGTGCCTGGCGTAGGGGGCGCGACACTGAAGCTTTCTTT	CAWRRGRDTEAFF
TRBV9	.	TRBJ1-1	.	TGTGCCAGCAGCGAAAGGGGGGGAGGACCCACTGAAGCTTTCTTT	CASSERGGGPTEAFF
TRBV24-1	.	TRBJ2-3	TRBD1	TGTGCCACCAGTGATATGACAGGGATCACAGATACGCAGTATTTT	CATSDMTGITDTQYF
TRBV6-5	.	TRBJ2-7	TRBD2	TGTGCCAGCAGCAAGACTAGCGGGAGGATCGAGCAGTACTTC	CASSKTSGRIEQYF
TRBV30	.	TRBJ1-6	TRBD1	TGTGCCTGGAGTTATGGGACAGCGAGCTCCTATAATTCACCCCTCCACTTT	CAWSYGTASSYNSPLHF
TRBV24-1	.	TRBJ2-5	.	TGTGCCACCAGTGACTCCATACTCGAGACCCAGTACTTC	CATSDSILETQYF
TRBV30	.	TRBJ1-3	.	TGTGCCTGGACCCCCTGGGGACTCAACTCTGGAAACACCATATATTTT	CAWTPWGLNSGNTIYF
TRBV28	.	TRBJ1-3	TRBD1	TGTGCCAGCAGTTCTGCAGGGGGCGTATACTCTGGAAACACCATATATTTT	CASSSAGGVYSGNTIYF
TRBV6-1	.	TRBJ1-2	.	TGTGCCAGCAGTGAAGCGCTATGGAGGCGTTCTAACTATGGCTACACCTTC	CASSEALWRRSNYGYTF
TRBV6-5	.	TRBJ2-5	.	TGTGCCAGCAGTTATGAAGGCGGAACGTACCAAGAGACCCAGTACTTC	CASSYEGGTYQETQYF
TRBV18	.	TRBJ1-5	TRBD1	TGTGCCAGCTCACCTCAGGGGGCACAGCCCCAGCATTTT	CASSPQGAQPQHF
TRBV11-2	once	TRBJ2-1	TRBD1	TGTGCCAGCAGGGGCAGGGGGACCTACAATGAGCAGTTCTTC	CASRGRGTYNEQFF
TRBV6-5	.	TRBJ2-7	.	TGTGCCAGCAAAGCTAGCGTACCCTACGAGCAGTACTTC	CASKASVPYEQYF
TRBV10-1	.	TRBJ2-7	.	TGCGCCAGCAGTGAGGGAGCTAAATCCTACGAGCAGTACTTC	CASSEGAKSYEQYF
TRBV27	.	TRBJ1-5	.	TGTGCCAGCAGTTTAAACCCCTCAGCGGTAGGGCAGCCCCAGCATTTT	CASSLNPSAVGQPQHF
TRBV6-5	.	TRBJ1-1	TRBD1	TGTGCCAGCAGCTTGCCGGGACAGGGTGAAGCTTTCTTT	CASSLPGQGEAFF
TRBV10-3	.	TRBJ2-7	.	TGTGCCATCAGTGAAGGGAGGACCTACGAGCAGTACTTC	CAISEGRTYEQYF
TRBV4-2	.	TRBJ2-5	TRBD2	TGTGCCAGCAGCCAAGAATGGGTAGCGGGGGAGACCCAGTACTTC	CASSQEWVAGETQYF
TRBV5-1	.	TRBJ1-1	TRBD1	TGCGCCAGCAGCGGGGACAGGTTCTTCTCCGAAGCTTTCTTT	CASSGDRFFSEAFF
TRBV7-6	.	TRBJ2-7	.	TGTGCCAGCAGCTCCGGAGCAAGCTACGAGCAGTACTTC	CASSSGASYEQYF